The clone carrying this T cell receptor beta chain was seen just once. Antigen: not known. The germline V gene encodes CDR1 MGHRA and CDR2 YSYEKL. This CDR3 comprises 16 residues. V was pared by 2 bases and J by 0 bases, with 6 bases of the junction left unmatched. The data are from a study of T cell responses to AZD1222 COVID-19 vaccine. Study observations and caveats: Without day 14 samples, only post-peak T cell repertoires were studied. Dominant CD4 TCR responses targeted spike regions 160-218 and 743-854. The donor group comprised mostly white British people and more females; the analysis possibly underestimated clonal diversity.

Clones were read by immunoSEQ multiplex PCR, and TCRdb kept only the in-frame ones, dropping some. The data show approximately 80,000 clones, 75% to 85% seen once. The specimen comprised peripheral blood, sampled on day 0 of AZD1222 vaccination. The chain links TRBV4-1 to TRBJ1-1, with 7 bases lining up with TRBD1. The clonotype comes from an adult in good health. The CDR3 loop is CASSQPGGTVNTEAFF. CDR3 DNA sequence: TGCGCCAGCAGCCAACCTGGGGGGACAGTGAACACTGAAGCTTTCTTT.